The rows below give T cell receptor beta chains drawn from one sample of a study of shared clonotypes between healthy human individuals. Assay used: immunoSEQ multiplex PCR; TCRdb lists only in-frame clones, some missing. The sample records millions of clones, more than 85% being singletons. Sequences were obtained from naive CD4+ T cells from PBMCs. These receptors were taken from a young man in good health. Some clones in this sample may be carry-over from other donors' samples. CDR3s include the opening cysteine and the closing phenylalanine or tryptophan. Each record gives: V gene, D gene, clone size, J gene, CDR3 DNA, CDR3 protein. A D gene is named only where the DNA matches it firmly. The listing skips clone size in some rows; elsewhere it reads once, few, many or a size class.

TRBV18	NA	NA	TRBJ2-7	TGTGCCAGCTCACCACCGAACGTACTTAGCTCCTACGAGCAGTACTTC	CASSPPNVLSSYEQYF
TRBV5-3	NA	NA	TRBJ2-7	TGTGCCAGAAAATGGTACTGGGGGGACGAGCAGTACTTC	CARKWYWGDEQYF
TRBV28	TRBD1	NA	TRBJ2-1	TGTGCCAGCAGCCTACCCCCCGGGACAGGGTTCTTC	CASSLPPGTGFF
TRBV7-9	TRBD2	NA	TRBJ2-7	TGTGCCAGCAGCCACTCCGCGGGGGGGGCTTGGGAGCAGTACTTC	CASSHSAGGAWEQYF
TRBV30	NA	few	TRBJ1-4	TGTGCCTGGAGACAGGGTAACGAAAAACTGTTTTTT	CAWRQGNEKLFF
TRBV2	NA	few	TRBJ2-2	TGTGCCAGCAGCTCCGGGTTGGGCGGGGAGCTGTTTTTT	CASSSGLGGELFF
TRBV29-1	NA	NA	TRBJ2-3	TGCAGCGTTGGAGCAGGGGGCACAGATACGCAGTATTTT	CSVGAGGTDTQYF
TRBV11-2	TRBD2	NA	TRBJ2-5	TGTGCCAGCAGCTTAAAGGAACGGCTAGCGGGAGTAGAGACCCAGTACTTC	CASSLKERLAGVETQYF
TRBV7-2	TRBD2	NA	TRBJ2-3	TGTGCCAGCAGCTTAGCGAGGGGAAGCGGGAGACCTTTGGGTACGCAGTATTTT	CASSLARGSGRPLGTQYF
TRBV6-5	TRBD2	NA	TRBJ2-1	TGTGCCAGCAGTTACGTGGCGGGAGGATCCTACAATGAGCAGTTCTTC	CASSYVAGGSYNEQFF
TRBV2	NA	once	TRBJ1-2	TGTGCCAGCAGTCCACTACTCCCCCGCCCGGGCTACACCTTC	CASSPLLPRPGYTF
TRBV27	TRBD1	NA	TRBJ1-2	TGTGCCAGCAGTTCCTTCGGACAGGGAGATTCCTATGGCTACACCTTC	CASSSFGQGDSYGYTF
TRBV5-4	NA	once	TRBJ1-2	TGTGCCAGCAGCTTTATGAGACCCCAATGGAACTATGGCTACACCTTC	CASSFMRPQWNYGYTF
TRBV6-5	NA	NA	TRBJ1-1	TGTGCCAGCAGATCCGCTCAGGGAATTCTAGTCGTCTTT	CASRSAQGILVVF
TRBV5-1	NA	NA	TRBJ1-1	TGCGCCAGCAGCTCGGTGGGGACCAGATGGAACACTGAAGCTTTCTTT	CASSSVGTRWNTEAFF
TRBV14	TRBD1	NA	TRBJ1-2	TGTGCCAGCAGCCAACAGGGGGGCTATGGCTACACCTTC	CASSQQGGYGYTF
TRBV11-2	NA	NA	TRBJ2-3	TGTGCCAGCAGCCCCATTGGGGGCACCTCGGCAGATACGCAGTATTTT	CASSPIGGTSADTQYF
TRBV5-1	TRBD1	once	TRBJ2-7	TGCGCCAGCAGACCGGACAGGGTGAACCACGAGCAGTACTTC	CASRPDRVNHEQYF
TRBV15	NA	NA	TRBJ1-1	TGTGCCACCAGCAGAGATGGGGAGACAGCGGCGACTGAAGCTTTCTTT	CATSRDGETAATEAFF
TRBV5-1	NA	NA	TRBJ1-2	TGCGCCAGCAGCTTGGCCACCGATGGTGGCTACACCTTC	CASSLATDGGYTF
TRBV11-1	TRBD2	once	TRBJ2-2	TGTGCCAGCAGCTTGGCTAGCGGGAGGGCCGGCGGGAACACCGGGGAGCTGTTTTTT	CASSLASGRAGGNTGELFF
TRBV6-6	NA	NA	TRBJ2-3	TGTGCCAGCACTGGCCTCGGCACAGATACGCAGTATTTT	CASTGLGTDTQYF
TRBV7-2	NA	NA	TRBJ1-1	TGTGCCAGCAGCCCCCGGGACTCTCACGAGGGGGAAGCTTTCTTT	CASSPRDSHEGEAFF
TRBV30	NA	once	TRBJ1-5	TGTGCCTGGAGTGCAACCCTGAACCGGGCCCAAGTACCCCTACCGCGGGGTCAGCCCCAGCATTTT	CAWSATLNRAQVPLPRGQPQHF
TRBV18	NA	NA	TRBJ2-3	TGTGCCAGCTCACCGGTGGGCAGCACTAGCACAGATACGCAGTATTTT	CASSPVGSTSTDTQYF
TRBV15	TRBD1	NA	TRBJ1-1	TGTGCCACCAGCAGAACAACAGGGGGAGAAGCTTTCTTT	CATSRTTGGEAFF
TRBV15	NA	NA	TRBJ2-5	TGTGCCACCAGCAGAGGCGGGTCGAAAGAGACCCAGTACTTC	CATSRGGSKETQYF
TRBV7-2	NA	NA	TRBJ2-1	TGTGCCAGCAGCTTACTCAGTCGGCGGGTTCATGAGCAGTTCTTC	CASSLLSRRVHEQFF